This entry is about one T cell receptor beta chain. Its antigen is undetermined. Germline values: CDR1 KGHDR, CDR2 SFDVKD. This CDR3 spans 17 amino acids. V dropped 3 bases and J dropped 0; count of bases not matched to a gene: 7. RNA transcripts yielded amplified TCR beta CDR3 regions. HTBI primers were employed in a first-round RT-PCR of the TCR CDR3. MiXCR, applied by TCRdb to the multiplex PCR reads, yields one record per CDR3 protein. This repertoire shows about 720,000 distinct CDR3 sequences, over 15% found once; its top ten account for under 10%. This sample stems from a study of T cells in Graves' hyperthyroidism and ophthalmopathy. General study findings and limits: Stable hyperthyroidism was separated from ophthalmopathy by a model based on 13 V-J features.

Patients aged 18 to 65 with hyperthyroidism were newly diagnosed, with duration under 2 months. This receptor was identified in a young man with Graves' hyperthyroidism. V usage is TRBV24-1 and J usage is TRBJ2-1; 7 positions match TRBD2. Sequencing used blood. The CDR3 DNA reads as TGTGCCACCAGTGATGGGAGCGGGACCAGCTCCTACAATGAGCAGTTCTTC. Translated, it gives CATSDGSGTSSYNEQFF.